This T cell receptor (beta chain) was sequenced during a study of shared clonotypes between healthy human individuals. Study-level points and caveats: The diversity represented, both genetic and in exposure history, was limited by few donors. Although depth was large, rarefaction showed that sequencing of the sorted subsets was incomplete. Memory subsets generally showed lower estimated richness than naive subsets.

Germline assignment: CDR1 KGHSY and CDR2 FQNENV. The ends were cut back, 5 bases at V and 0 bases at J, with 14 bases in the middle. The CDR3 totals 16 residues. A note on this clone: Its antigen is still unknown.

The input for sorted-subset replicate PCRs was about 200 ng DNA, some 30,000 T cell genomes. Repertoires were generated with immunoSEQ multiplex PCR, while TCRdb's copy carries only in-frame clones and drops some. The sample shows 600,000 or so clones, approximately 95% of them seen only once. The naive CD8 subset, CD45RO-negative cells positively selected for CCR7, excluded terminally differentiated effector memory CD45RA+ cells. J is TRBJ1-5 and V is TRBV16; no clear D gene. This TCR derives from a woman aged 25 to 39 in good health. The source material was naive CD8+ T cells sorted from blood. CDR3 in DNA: TGTGCCAGCAGCTTGGTCCCGGGTTATAGCAATCAGCCCCAGCATTTT. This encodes CASSLVPGYSNQPQHF.